Listed below are T cell receptor beta chains from one sample, sequenced in a study of cytomegalovirus exposure and HLA in healthy donors. Data came from immunoSEQ multiplex PCR; TCRdb stores just in-frame clones and leaves some out. The sample shows 150,000 to 200,000 clones, over 70% of them seen only once. Sequenced sample: PBMCs. All receptors come from a woman between 18 and 29 years old in good health and CMV-seronegative. The CDR3 runs from the conserved cysteine through the conserved F or W. Fields, in order: clone size, J gene, D gene, V gene, CDR3 protein, CDR3 DNA. D genes are given only for firm matches. Size is stated for part of the rows, as once, few or many counts, or as a class when the clone is expanded.

size: -
J: TRBJ2-2
D: TRBD1
V: TRBV25-1
CDR3: CASSPWGQGYTGELFF
DNA: TGTGCCAGCAGTCCTTGGGGACAGGGGTATACCGGGGAGCTGTTTTTT

size: -
J: TRBJ1-2
D: TRBD1
V: TRBV29-1
CDR3: CSVTGGVSGYTF
DNA: TGCAGCGTTACAGGGGGCGTCTCTGGCTACACCTTC

size: -
J: TRBJ1-1
D: -
V: TRBV7-6
CDR3: CASSWDTRAEAFF
DNA: TGTGCCAGCAGCTGGGATACTAGGGCTGAAGCTTTCTTT

size: -
J: TRBJ1-2
D: -
V: TRBV7-2
CDR3: CASSLTENYGYTF
DNA: TGTGCCAGCAGCCTTACTGAGAACTATGGCTACACCTTC

size: -
J: TRBJ1-3
D: TRBD1
V: TRBV5-5
CDR3: CASSLSGTGGFSSGNTIYF
DNA: TGTGCCAGCAGTTTATCCGGGACAGGGGGATTTAGTTCTGGAAACACCATATATTTT

size: -
J: TRBJ1-6
D: TRBD1
V: TRBV5-1
CDR3: CASSLRTGSDSPLHF
DNA: TGCGCCAGCAGCTTAAGGACAGGGAGCGATTCACCCCTCCACTTT

size: -
J: TRBJ1-1
D: -
V: TRBV27
CDR3: CASSLTVMNTEAFF
DNA: TGTGCCAGCAGTTTAACAGTTATGAACACTGAAGCTTTCTTT

size: -
J: TRBJ2-5
D: -
V: TRBV6-5
CDR3: CASSYSVLETQYF
DNA: TGTGCCAGCAGTTACTCCGTCCTAGAGACCCAGTACTTC

size: -
J: TRBJ2-2
D: -
V: TRBV18
CDR3: CASSHGSAGELFF
DNA: TGTGCCAGCTCTCACGGGTCCGCCGGGGAGCTGTTTTTT

size: -
J: TRBJ2-5
D: -
V: TRBV29-1
CDR3: CSVETRGGSETQYF
DNA: TGCAGCGTTGAAACCCGAGGGGGAAGCGAGACCCAGTACTTC

size: -
J: TRBJ2-2
D: TRBD1
V: TRBV7-6
CDR3: CASSAPGQGAGELFF
DNA: TGTGCCAGCAGCGCACCGGGACAGGGAGCCGGGGAGCTGTTTTTT

size: -
J: TRBJ1-2
D: -
V: TRBV19
CDR3: CASFRVGGGYTF
DNA: TGTGCCAGTTTCCGGGTAGGTGGTGGCTACACCTTC

size: -
J: TRBJ2-7
D: -
V: TRBV27
CDR3: CASSFKLSYEQYF
DNA: TGTGCCAGCAGTTTCAAACTCTCCTACGAGCAGTACTTC

size: -
J: TRBJ1-2
D: -
V: TRBV29-1
CDR3: CSVLRDTLHYGYTF
DNA: TGCAGCGTTCTCCGGGACACGCTCCACTATGGCTACACCTTC

size: once
J: TRBJ2-7
D: -
V: TRBV7-9
CDR3: CASSLRGAGYEQYF
DNA: TGTGCCAGCAGCTTAAGGGGCGCGGGGTACGAGCAGTACTTC

size: -
J: TRBJ2-3
D: -
V: TRBV5-5
CDR3: CASSLASVTKPDTQYF
DNA: TGTGCCAGCAGCTTGGCGAGTGTTACCAAACCAGATACGCAGTATTTT

size: -
J: TRBJ1-2
D: TRBD1
V: TRBV28
CDR3: CASSISARGGGGGYTF
DNA: TGTGCCAGCAGCATTTCGGCCCGAGGGGGCGGCGGCGGCTACACCTTC

size: -
J: TRBJ2-5
D: TRBD2
V: TRBV5-1
CDR3: CASSLNPSGAGGETQYF
DNA: TGCGCCAGCAGCTTGAATCCTAGCGGGGCTGGTGGGGAGACCCAGTACTTC

size: -
J: TRBJ1-2
D: TRBD1
V: TRBV7-9
CDR3: CSSSLQGRISYGYTF
DNA: TGTTCCAGCAGCTTACAGGGGCGGATTAGCTATGGCTACACCTTC

size: -
J: TRBJ2-7
D: -
V: TRBV6-6
CDR3: CASTTPQGSSYEQYF
DNA: TGTGCCAGCACGACCCCCCAGGGGAGCTCCTACGAGCAGTACTTC

size: -
J: TRBJ1-4
D: TRBD1
V: TRBV30
CDR3: CAWSPRTGTGEKLFF
DNA: TGTGCCTGGAGTCCTCGGACAGGAACTGGGGAAAAACTGTTTTTT

size: -
J: TRBJ1-5
D: TRBD1
V: TRBV5-4
CDR3: CASSRGTGSQPQHF
DNA: TGTGCCAGCAGCCGAGGGACAGGGAGCCAGCCCCAGCATTTT

size: once
J: TRBJ1-2
D: -
V: TRBV11-1
CDR3: CASSPEGSQDYYGYTF
DNA: TGTGCCAGCAGCCCAGAGGGTTCGCAAGATTACTATGGCTACACCTTC

size: -
J: TRBJ1-3
D: TRBD1
V: TRBV30
CDR3: CAWTTPGQPSSGNTIYF
DNA: TGTGCCTGGACCACGCCGGGACAGCCGAGCTCTGGAAACACCATATATTTT

size: -
J: TRBJ2-6
D: -
V: TRBV7-2
CDR3: CASHPFGGANGLTF
DNA: TGTGCCAGCCATCCGTTCGGTGGGGCCAACGGCCTGACTTTC

size: few
J: TRBJ1-2
D: TRBD1
V: TRBV30
CDR3: CAWSVPDRVMGGYTF
DNA: TGTGCCTGGAGTGTACCCGACAGGGTTATGGGTGGCTACACCTTC

size: -
J: TRBJ2-3
D: TRBD2
V: TRBV5-1
CDR3: CASSSRLAGPGDTQYF
DNA: TGCGCCAGCAGCTCGCGACTAGCGGGGCCCGGTGATACGCAGTATTTT

size: -
J: TRBJ2-7
D: TRBD2
V: TRBV15
CDR3: CATSRAGLAATYEQYF
DNA: TGTGCCACCAGCAGAGCCGGACTAGCGGCGACCTACGAGCAGTACTTC

size: once
J: TRBJ1-5
D: TRBD1
V: TRBV6-5
CDR3: CASSTGTEGNQPQHF
DNA: TGTGCCAGCAGTACAGGGACAGAGGGGAATCAGCCCCAGCATTTT

size: -
J: TRBJ1-1
D: -
V: TRBV7-9
CDR3: CASDYRAGTEAFF
DNA: TGTGCCAGCGATTACAGGGCGGGCACTGAAGCTTTCTTT

size: -
J: TRBJ1-6
D: -
V: TRBV6-4
CDR3: CASIMIQGFRSPLHF
DNA: TGTGCCAGCATCATGATACAGGGTTTCAGGTCACCCCTCCACTTT

size: -
J: TRBJ1-5
D: -
V: TRBV30
CDR3: CAWSPGQLYQPQHF
DNA: TGTGCCTGGAGTCCTGGACAGCTTTATCAGCCCCAGCATTTT

size: -
J: TRBJ2-5
D: TRBD2
V: TRBV7-8
CDR3: CASSLVPGSGSLAQYF
DNA: TGTGCCAGCAGCTTAGTGCCAGGGAGCGGGAGTCTGGCCCAGTACTTC

size: few
J: TRBJ1-5
D: TRBD1
V: TRBV6-1
CDR3: CASSRGQDGAQPQHF
DNA: TGTGCCAGCAGCCGGGGACAGGACGGCGCTCAGCCCCAGCATTTT

size: -
J: TRBJ2-7
D: TRBD2
V: TRBV2
CDR3: CASSSGTRTYEQYF
DNA: TGTGCCAGCAGTTCCGGGACTAGGACCTACGAGCAGTACTTC

size: -
J: TRBJ2-7
D: TRBD1
V: TRBV7-2
CDR3: CASSPTGAVYEQYF
DNA: TGTGCCAGCAGCCCTACAGGGGCGGTCTACGAGCAGTACTTC

size: -
J: TRBJ1-3
D: -
V: TRBV5-1
CDR3: CASSLDGGTGNTIYF
DNA: TGCGCCAGCAGCTTGGACGGGGGGACTGGAAACACCATATATTTT

size: -
J: TRBJ2-7
D: -
V: TRBV4-2
CDR3: CASSQDPNYYEQYF
DNA: TGTGCCAGCAGCCAAGATCCCAACTACTACGAGCAGTACTTC

size: few
J: TRBJ2-1
D: -
V: TRBV4-1
CDR3: CASSQLGQRRSSYNEQFF
DNA: TGCGCCAGCAGCCAACTGGGCCAACGGAGGAGCTCCTACAATGAGCAGTTCTTC

size: -
J: TRBJ2-7
D: TRBD1
V: TRBV5-1
CDR3: CASSPRQGEYIFYEQYF
DNA: TGCGCCAGCAGCCCTCGACAGGGGGAATATATTTTTTACGAGCAGTACTTC

size: -
J: TRBJ1-2
D: TRBD1
V: TRBV29-1
CDR3: CSVPGTGGALGYTF
DNA: TGCAGCGTTCCCGGGACAGGGGGCGCGCTTGGCTACACCTTC

size: -
J: TRBJ2-5
D: -
V: TRBV28
CDR3: CASSLAGALAETQYF
DNA: TGTGCCAGCAGTTTGGCGGGGGCCCTGGCGGAGACCCAGTACTTC